The 18 T cell receptor beta chains given below trace back to one sample, sequenced in a study of cytomegalovirus exposure and HLA in healthy donors. Primers for the PCR totalled 60 Vbeta and 13 Jbeta. Profiled with immunoSEQ multiplex PCR; TCRdb holds only in-frame clones, not every one. Seen here are approximately 72,000 clones, about 78% observed once, and the top ten hold less than 7%. The source material was PBMCs. The receptors shown here come from a male donor in good health and CMV-seropositive.

The chain carries TRBV27 and TRBJ2-7; 11 bases align to TRBD1. This CDR3 is 15 amino acids long. V shed 6 bases, J shed 0 bases, and the junction held 4 bases outside the gene matches. CDR1 and CDR2 from the germline V gene are MNHEY and SMNVEV (reference sequence). CDR3 region: CASRPGTGGSYEQYF. The CDR3 coding sequence is TGTGCCAGCAGACCAGGGACAGGGGGCTCCTACGAGCAGTACTTC.

This clone came up once. The chain has TRBV6-4 and TRBJ2-3; 9 positions match TRBD1. Losses at the gene ends were 5 bases for V and 6 bases for J; bases not matched to a gene: 6. Germline V gene data show CDR1 as MRHNA and CDR2 as SNTAGT. The length of the CDR3 is 14 residues. CDR3 amino acids: CASSITGGMDTQYF. CDR3 nucleotide sequence: TGTGCCAGCAGTATTACAGGGGGCATGGATACGCAGTATTTT.

The chain links TRBV9 to TRBJ2-3; 14 nucleotides line up with TRBD2. J gave up 6 bases and V 4 bases, and 19 bases lay outside the gene matches. The CDR3 extends over 20 amino acids. The V gene's germline CDR1 is SGDLS and CDR2 YYNGEE. In DNA form, the CDR3 reads TGTGCCAGCAGCCCCCGACTAGCGGGGGGGCTGGTACGGTTTTTGGATACGCAGTATTTT. Its translation: CASSPRLAGGLVRFLDTQYF.

This clone was seen a few times. The sample holds other DNA sequences that translate to the same CDR3. The V call is TRBV5-1, the J call TRBJ1-1; 7 bases map to TRBD1. The CDR3 is made up of 15 amino acids. The V segment lost 1 base and the J segment 0 bases; nucleotides outside the gene matches: 3. The V gene's germline CDR1 is SGHRS and CDR2 YFSETQ. CDR3 residues: CASSLQGVLNTEAFF. The CDR3 bases are TGCGCCAGCAGCTTGCAGGGGGTGCTGAACACTGAAGCTTTCTTT. The full variable domain, completed using reference TRBV5-1 and TRBJ1-1, is KAGVTQTPRYLIKTRGQQVTLSCSPISGHRSVSWYQQTPGQGLQFLFEYFSETQRNKGNFPGRFSGRQFSNSRSEMNVSTLELGDSALYLCASSLQGVLNTEAFFGQGTRLTVV.

V is TRBV2 and J is TRBJ1-1; 8 nucleotides line up with TRBD1. V lost 7 bases, J lost 5 bases, and 6 bases stayed unmatched. Germline V CDR1 and CDR2: SNHLY, FYNNEI. This CDR3 is built from 13 residues. CDR3 coding DNA: TGTGCCAGCAACGGACAGGGCTGGACTGAAGCTTTCTTT. This gives the protein CASNGQGWTEAFF.

The chain is built from TRBV10-3 and TRBJ1-1; 9 positions agree with TRBD1. V shed 7 bases, J shed 1 base, and the junction held 4 bases outside the gene matches. Per germline, CDR1 ENHRY and CDR2 SYGVKD. The CDR3 covers 14 residues. In DNA, the CDR3 is TGTGCCATCACCCAGGACAGGGGGAACACTGAAGCTTTCTTT. Translated: CAITQDRGNTEAFF.

The V call is TRBV5-6, the J call TRBJ1-5; a weak D match, TRBD1 (5 bases). CDR3 length equals 17 residues. Germline V gene data show CDR1 as SGHDT and CDR2 as YYEEEE. The V gene lost 3 bases and the J gene lost 0 bases, with 16 bases spanning the gap. The CDR3 DNA sequence: TGTGCCAGCAGCTATGCCCTTGACAGATATAGCAATCAGCCCCAGCATTTT. It codes for CASSYALDRYSNQPQHF.

V usage is TRBV18 and J usage is TRBJ2-7; D is possibly TRBD2 (5 bases). Germline CDR1 KGHSH, CDR2 LQKENI. The CDR3 length is 15 residues. Trimming stripped 2 bases from V and 3 bases from J, with 14 bases between. The CDR3 DNA is TGTGCCAGCTCACCAAGTGGTGATAGCGTCTACGAGCAGTACTTC. Protein product: CASSPSGDSVYEQYF.

V is TRBV6-5 and J is TRBJ2-7; 7 bases align to TRBD1. The CDR3 has 15 residues. After removal of 6 bases from V and 3 bases from J, the junction contained 11 bases not matched to a gene. Germline V lookup: CDR1 MNHEY, CDR2 SVGAGI. CDR3 in DNA: TGTGCCAGCAGCCGGACCGGGACAGTGAGCTACGAGCAGTACTTC. Encoded protein: CASSRTGTVSYEQYF.

The rearrangement links TRBV28 to TRBJ1-5; 7 positions agree with TRBD1. Germline V gene sequence: CDR1 MDHEN, CDR2 SYDVKM. The J segment lost 9 bases and the V segment lost 2 bases, leaving 10 bases of the junction unmatched. The CDR3 extends over 15 amino acids. This chain's CDR3 is CASSLKDRRYGPQHF. CDR3 DNA sequence: TGTGCCAGCAGTTTAAAGGACAGGAGGTATGGGCCCCAGCATTTT.

The V call is TRBV2, the J call TRBJ2-7, with TRBD2 matching 7 bases. The CDR3 has 12 residues. Germline V CDR1 and CDR2: SNHLY, FYNNEI. Losses at the gene ends were 6 bases for V and 3 bases for J; bases not matched to a gene: 2. For the CDR3, the DNA is TGTGCCAGCAGAAGGGACTACTACGAGCAGTACTTC. This translates into CASRRDYYEQYF.

CDR3 region: CASSLSTGNTEAFF. The CDR3 region has the DNA TGCGCCAGCAGCTTGTCCACAGGGAACACTGAAGCTTTCTTT. The chain combines TRBV5-1 with TRBJ1-1; tentatively, D is TRBD1 (5 bases). V was pared by 1 base and J by 1 base, with 8 bases between. Per the germline V gene, CDR1 is SGHRS and CDR2 is YFSETQ. CDR3 size: 14 residues.

This chain links TRBV11-2 with TRBJ2-5; 13 positions match TRBD2. Germline V gene sequence: CDR1 SGHAT, CDR2 FQNNGV. J gave up 4 bases and V 4 bases, and 6 bases lay outside the gene matches. The CDR3 contains 16 residues. DNA of the CDR3: TGTGCCAGCAGCTCGCCCACTAGCGGGAGGGGAGAGACCCAGTACTTC. Encoded protein: CASSSPTSGRGETQYF.

The V and J genes are TRBV28 and TRBJ2-7; the match to TRBD2 covers 12 bases. Germline V lookup: CDR1 MDHEN, CDR2 SYDVKM. The CDR3 totals 14 residues. V lost 5 bases to trimming and J lost 4 bases; unmatched junction nucleotides: 3. As DNA, the CDR3 is TGTGCCAGCAGTCGACTAGCGGGAGCATACGAGCAGTACTTC. This codes for CASSRLAGAYEQYF.

This sequence joins TRBV5-1 and TRBJ2-7; 8 bases match TRBD1. J lost 2 bases, V lost 5 bases, and 21 bases had no gene match. From germline, CDR1 is SGHRS and CDR2 YFSETQ. The CDR3 has 19 amino acids. The CDR3 bases are TGCGCCAGCAGGCCCCAGGGGGCCCGGGCTCTAGCAGTAACCTACGAGCAGTACTTC. This encodes CASRPQGARALAVTYEQYF.

The chain recombines TRBV4-1 with TRBJ2-7; perhaps TRBD1 as D (5 bases). Trimming removed 2 bases at V and 3 bases at J, with 11 bases between. This CDR3 is 14 amino acids long. Germline V CDR1 and CDR2: MGHRA, YSYEKL. As DNA, the CDR3 is TGCGCCAGCAGCCAACAGGGCCAGTACTACGAGCAGTACTTC. It specifies CASSQQGQYYEQYF.

This chain links TRBV23-1 with TRBJ2-7; D is undetermined. TRBV23-1 counts as an open reading frame of uncertain function. Trimming removed 1 base from V and 2 bases from J, with 9 bases in between. The CDR3 is 14 residues long. Here the CDR3 reads CASSQWSSTYEQYF. The CDR3 DNA reads as TGCGCCAGCAGTCAATGGAGTTCAACCTACGAGCAGTACTTC.

The chain links TRBV30 to TRBJ2-2, with D maybe TRBD1 (6 bases). CDR3 length: 14 residues. Trimming took off 5 bases at V and 0 bases at J, with 10 bases between the two ends. The germline V gene has CDR1 GTSNPN and CDR2 SVGIG (reference sequence). The CDR3 spells CAWGTYANTGELFF. CDR3 nucleotides: TGTGCCTGGGGGACATATGCGAACACCGGGGAGCTGTTTTTT.